This T cell receptor (beta chain) was captured by sequencing in a study of blood T cell repertoires in COVID-19. The assay was immunoSEQ multiplex PCR, and TCRdb's table has in-frame clones only and misses some. The sample shows 250,000 or so clones, over 80% of them seen only once. Participants' reported clinical history set cohort assignment. The CDR3 spans 14 residues. The V gene's germline CDR1 is SGDLS and CDR2 YYNGEE. V lost 0 bases to trimming and J lost 5 bases, with 8 bases between them. V is TRBV9 and J is TRBJ2-2; D gene unclear. The TCR originated in a man in his forties or fifties who had been exposed to COVID-19. The material sequenced was PBMCs or T cells enriched from blood (not recorded which). The CDR3 nucleotides are TGTGCCAGCAGCGTAGTTGCCGGGACCGGGGAGCTGTTTTTT. It codes for CASSVVAGTGELFF.